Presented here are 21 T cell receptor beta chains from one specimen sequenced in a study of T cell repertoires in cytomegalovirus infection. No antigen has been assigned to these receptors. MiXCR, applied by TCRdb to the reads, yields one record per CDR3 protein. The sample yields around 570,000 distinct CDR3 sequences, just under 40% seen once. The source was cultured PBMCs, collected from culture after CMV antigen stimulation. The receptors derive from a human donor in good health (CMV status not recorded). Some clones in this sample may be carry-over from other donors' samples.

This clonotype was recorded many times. The CDR3 DNA is TGCGCCAGCAGCCAACCGGGGTCGAACACCGGGGAGCTGTTTTTT. Translating it yields CASSQPGSNTGELFF. The chain employs TRBV4-1 and TRBJ2-2; possibly TRBD2 for D (5 bases). This CDR3 spans 15 amino acids. Germline V gives CDR1 MGHRA, CDR2 YSYEKL. With 2 bases removed from V and 0 bases from J, the gap between germline ends came to 7 bases.

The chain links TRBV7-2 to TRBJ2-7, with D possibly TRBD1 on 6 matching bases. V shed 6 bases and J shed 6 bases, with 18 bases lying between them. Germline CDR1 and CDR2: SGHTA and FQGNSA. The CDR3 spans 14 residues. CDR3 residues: CASSPLLRGSEQYF. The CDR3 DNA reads TGTGCCAGCAGTCCCTTGCTCAGGGGCTCCGAGCAGTACTTC. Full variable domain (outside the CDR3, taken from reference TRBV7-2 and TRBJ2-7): GAGVSQSPSNKVTEKGKDVELRCDPISGHTALYWYRQSLGQGLEFLIYFQGNSAPDKSGLPSDRFSAERTGGSVSTLTIQRTQQEDSAVYLCASSPLLRGSEQYFGPGTRLTVT.

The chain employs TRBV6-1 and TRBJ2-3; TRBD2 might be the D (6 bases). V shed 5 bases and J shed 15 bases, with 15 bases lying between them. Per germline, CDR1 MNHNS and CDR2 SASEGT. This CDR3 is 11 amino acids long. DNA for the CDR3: TGTGCCAGCAGTCGGGACTTTTCCCCCTATTTT. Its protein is CASSRDFSPYF.

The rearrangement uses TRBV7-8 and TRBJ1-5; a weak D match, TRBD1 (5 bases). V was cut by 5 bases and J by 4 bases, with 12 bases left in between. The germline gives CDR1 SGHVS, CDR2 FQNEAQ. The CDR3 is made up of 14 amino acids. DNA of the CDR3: TGTGCCAGCAGCCGATCGACAGTTAATCAGCCCCAGCATTTT. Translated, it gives CASSRSTVNQPQHF.

CDR3 amino acids: CASSGGKLTTDTQYF. Here the CDR3 DNA reads TGCGCCAGCAGTGGAGGGAAGCTCACCACAGATACGCAGTATTTT. V gene TRBV4-1 combines with J gene TRBJ2-3, with a tentative D call TRBD2 (6 bases). Per the germline V gene, CDR1 is MGHRA and CDR2 is YSYEKL. This CDR3 has 15 residues. The ends were cut back, 6 bases at V and 2 bases at J, with 15 bases in the middle.

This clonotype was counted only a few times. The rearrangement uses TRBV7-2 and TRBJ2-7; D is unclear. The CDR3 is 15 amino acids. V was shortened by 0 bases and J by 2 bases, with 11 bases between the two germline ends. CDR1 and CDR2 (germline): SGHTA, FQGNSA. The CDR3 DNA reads TGTGCCAGCAGCTTAGCCGCCGGCAGGACCTACGAGCAGTACTTC. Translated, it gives CASSLAAGRTYEQYF.

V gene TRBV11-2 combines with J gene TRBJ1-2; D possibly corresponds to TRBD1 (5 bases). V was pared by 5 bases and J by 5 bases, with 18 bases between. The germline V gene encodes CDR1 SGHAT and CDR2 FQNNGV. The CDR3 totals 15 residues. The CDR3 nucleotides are TGTGCCAGCAGCCTAGGAGTGACAGAAAATTATGGCTACACCTTC. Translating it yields CASSLGVTENYGYTF.

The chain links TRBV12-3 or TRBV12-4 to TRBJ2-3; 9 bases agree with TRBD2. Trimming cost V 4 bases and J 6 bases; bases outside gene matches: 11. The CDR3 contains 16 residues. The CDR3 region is CASSSGGRATWDTQYF. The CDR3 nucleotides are TGTGCCAGCAGTTCTGGCGGGAGGGCCACATGGGATACGCAGTATTTT.

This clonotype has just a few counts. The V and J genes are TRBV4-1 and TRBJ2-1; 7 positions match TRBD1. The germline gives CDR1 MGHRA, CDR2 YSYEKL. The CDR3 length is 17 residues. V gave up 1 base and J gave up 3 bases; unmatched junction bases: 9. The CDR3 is CASSQGGRDRVYNEQFF. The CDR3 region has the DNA TGCGCCAGCAGCCAAGGGGGCCGGGACAGAGTCTACAATGAGCAGTTCTTC.

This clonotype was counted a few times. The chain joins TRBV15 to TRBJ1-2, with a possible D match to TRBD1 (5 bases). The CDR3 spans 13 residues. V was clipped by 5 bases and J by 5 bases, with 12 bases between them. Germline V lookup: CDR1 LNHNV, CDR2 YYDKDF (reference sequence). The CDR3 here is CATSPTGRYGYTF. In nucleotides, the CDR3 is TGTGCCACCAGCCCCACGGGGCGGTATGGCTACACCTTC.

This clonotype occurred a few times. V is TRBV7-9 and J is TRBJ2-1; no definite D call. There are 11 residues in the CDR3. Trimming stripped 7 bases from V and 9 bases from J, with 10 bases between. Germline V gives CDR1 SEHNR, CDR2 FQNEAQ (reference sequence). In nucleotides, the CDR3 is TGTGCCAGCAAACATAGAGGTGAGCAGTTCTTC. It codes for CASKHRGEQFF.

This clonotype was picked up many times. CDR3 protein: CASSSVGWGFTDTQYF. CDR3 in DNA: TGTGCCAGCAGCTCGGTGGGATGGGGGTTTACAGATACGCAGTATTTT. The chain combines TRBV7-6 with TRBJ2-3; D is tentatively TRBD1 or TRBD2 (5 bases each). In germline, CDR1 is SGHVS, CDR2 FNYEAQ. The V end lost 4 bases, the J end lost 3 bases, and 17 bases lay between the germline ends. The CDR3 extends over 16 amino acids.

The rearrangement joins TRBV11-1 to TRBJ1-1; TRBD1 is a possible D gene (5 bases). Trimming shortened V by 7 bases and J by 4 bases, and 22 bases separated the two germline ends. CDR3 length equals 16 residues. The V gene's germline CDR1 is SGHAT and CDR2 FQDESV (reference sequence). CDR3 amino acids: CASTQEVPEQGTEAFF. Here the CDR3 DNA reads TGTGCCAGCACCCAAGAAGTCCCCGAGCAGGGCACTGAAGCTTTCTTT. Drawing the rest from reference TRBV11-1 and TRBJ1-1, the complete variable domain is EAEVAQSPRYKITEKSQAVAFWCDPISGHATLYWYRQILGQGPELLVQFQDESVVDDSQLPKDRFSAERLKGVDSTLKIQPAELGDSAMYLCASTQEVPEQGTEAFFGQGTRLTVV.

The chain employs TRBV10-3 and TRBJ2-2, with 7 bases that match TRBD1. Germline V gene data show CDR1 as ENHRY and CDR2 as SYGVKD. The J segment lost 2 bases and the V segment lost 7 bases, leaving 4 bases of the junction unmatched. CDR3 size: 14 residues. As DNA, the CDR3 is TGTGCCATCAACAGGGGCGACAACACCGGGGAGCTGTTTTTT. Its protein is CAINRGDNTGELFF.

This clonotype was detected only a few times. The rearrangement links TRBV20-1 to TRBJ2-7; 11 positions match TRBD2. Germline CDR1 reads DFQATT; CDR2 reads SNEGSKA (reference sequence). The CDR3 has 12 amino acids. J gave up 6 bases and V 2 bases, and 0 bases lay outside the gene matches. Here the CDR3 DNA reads TGCAGTGCTAGACTAGCGGGGGGCGAGCAGTACTTC. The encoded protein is CSARLAGGEQYF.

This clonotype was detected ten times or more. CDR3 residues: CASSETQGAKGYTF. In DNA form, the CDR3 reads TGTGCCAGCAGCGAGACGCAGGGGGCGAAAGGCTACACCTTC. The rearrangement links TRBV5-6 to TRBJ1-2, with 8 bases fitting TRBD1. The CDR3 runs 14 residues. CDR1 SGHDT and CDR2 YYEEEE come from the germline V gene. V lost 4 bases and J lost 8; bases outside the gene matches: 10.

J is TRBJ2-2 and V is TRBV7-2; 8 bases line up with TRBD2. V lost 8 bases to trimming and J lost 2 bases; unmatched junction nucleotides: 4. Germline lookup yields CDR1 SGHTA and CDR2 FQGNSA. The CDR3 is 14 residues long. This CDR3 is CASERERNTGELFF. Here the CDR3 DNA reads TGTGCCAGCGAGCGGGAGAGAAACACCGGGGAGCTGTTTTTT.

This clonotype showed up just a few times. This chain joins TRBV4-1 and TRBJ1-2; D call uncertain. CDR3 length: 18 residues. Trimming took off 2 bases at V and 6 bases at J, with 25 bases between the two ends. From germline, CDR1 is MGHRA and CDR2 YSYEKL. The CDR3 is CASSQKGMRTLNWDGYTF. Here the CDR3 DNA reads TGCGCCAGCAGCCAAAAAGGGATGCGGACCCTCAACTGGGATGGCTACACCTTC.

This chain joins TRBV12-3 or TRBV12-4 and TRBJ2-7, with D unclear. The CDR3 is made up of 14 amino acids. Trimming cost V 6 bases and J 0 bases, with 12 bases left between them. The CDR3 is CASSPSGFSYEQYF. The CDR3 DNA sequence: TGTGCCAGCAGCCCTAGTGGATTCTCCTACGAGCAGTACTTC.

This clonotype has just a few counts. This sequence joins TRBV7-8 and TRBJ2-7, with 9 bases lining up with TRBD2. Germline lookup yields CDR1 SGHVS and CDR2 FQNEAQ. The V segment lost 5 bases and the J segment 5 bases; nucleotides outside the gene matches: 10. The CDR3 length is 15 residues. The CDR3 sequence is CASSPQFSGRNEQYF. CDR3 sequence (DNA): TGTGCCAGCAGCCCCCAGTTTAGCGGGAGAAACGAGCAGTACTTC. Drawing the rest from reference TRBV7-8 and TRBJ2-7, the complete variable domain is GAGVSQSPRYKVAKRGQDVALRCDPISGHVSLFWYQQALGQGPEFLTYFQNEAQLDKSGLPSDRFFAERPEGSVSTLKIQRTQQEDSAVYLCASSPQFSGRNEQYFGPGTRLTVT.

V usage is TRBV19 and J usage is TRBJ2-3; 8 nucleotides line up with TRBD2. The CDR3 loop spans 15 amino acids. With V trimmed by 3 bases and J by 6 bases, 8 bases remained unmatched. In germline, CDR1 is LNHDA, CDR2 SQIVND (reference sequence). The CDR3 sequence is CASSIWAGGPDTQYF. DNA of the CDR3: TGTGCCAGTAGTATTTGGGCGGGGGGCCCGGATACGCAGTATTTT. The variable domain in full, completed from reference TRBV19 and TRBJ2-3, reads DGGITQSPKYLFRKEGQNVTLSCEQNLNHDAMYWYRQDPGQGLRLIYYSQIVNDFQKGDIAEGYSVSREKKESFPLTVTSAQKNPTAFYLCASSIWAGGPDTQYFGPGTRLTVL.